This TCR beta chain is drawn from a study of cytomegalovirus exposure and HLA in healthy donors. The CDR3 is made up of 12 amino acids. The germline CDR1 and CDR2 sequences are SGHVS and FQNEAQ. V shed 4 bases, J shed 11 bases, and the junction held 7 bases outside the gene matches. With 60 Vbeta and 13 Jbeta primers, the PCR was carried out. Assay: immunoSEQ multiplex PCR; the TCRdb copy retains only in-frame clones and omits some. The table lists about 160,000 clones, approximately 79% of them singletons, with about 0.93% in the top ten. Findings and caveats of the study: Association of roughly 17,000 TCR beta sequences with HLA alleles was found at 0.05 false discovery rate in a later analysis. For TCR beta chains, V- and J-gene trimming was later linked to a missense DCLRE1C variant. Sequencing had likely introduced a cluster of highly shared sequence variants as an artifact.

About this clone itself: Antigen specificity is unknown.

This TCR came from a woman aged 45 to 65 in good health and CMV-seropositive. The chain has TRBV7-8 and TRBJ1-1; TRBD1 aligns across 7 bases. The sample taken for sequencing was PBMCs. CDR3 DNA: TGTGCCAGCAGCTGGAACAGGGGTATGGCTTTCTTT. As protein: CASSWNRGMAFF.